This is a list of T cell receptor beta chains from one sample in a study of cytomegalovirus exposure and HLA in healthy donors. Libraries were prepared by immunoSEQ multiplex PCR; TCRdb keeps only in-frame clonotypes and omits some of them. The sample records about 170,000 clones, approximately 79% being singletons. The sequencing input was PBMCs. All receptors derive from a man aged 40-55 years in good health and CMV-seropositive. CDR3s include the opening cysteine and the closing phenylalanine or tryptophan. Each record gives: D gene, J gene, V gene, clone size, CDR3 DNA, CDR3 protein. D genes are given only for firm matches. Expanded clones get a size class; other rows say once, few or many, or leave the size out.

TRBD1	TRBJ1-6	TRBV5-4	-	TGTGCCAGCAGCCCTGGGACAGGCTTGGGTAATTCACCCCTCCACTTT	CASSPGTGLGNSPLHF
TRBD1	TRBJ1-2	TRBV6-5	-	TGTGCCAGCAGTCCGGGACAGGGCAATGGCTACACCTTC	CASSPGQGNGYTF
-	TRBJ2-6	TRBV30	-	TGTGCCTGCCAGGGTTTTTCAGGGGCCAACGTCCTGACTTTC	CACQGFSGANVLTF
-	TRBJ2-3	TRBV7-9	-	TGTGCCAGCAGCTACCGGGGAGATACGCAGTATTTT	CASSYRGDTQYF
-	TRBJ1-1	TRBV10-3	-	TGTGCCATCAGAGGGGACACTGAAGCTTTCTTT	CAIRGDTEAFF
-	TRBJ1-4	TRBV5-1	-	TGCGCCAGCAGCTTGAGCGGGGGGACTAATGAAAAACTGTTTTTT	CASSLSGGTNEKLFF
-	TRBJ1-2	TRBV5-6	-	TGTGCCAGCAGCTTGTACCTCGTAGAGGGTTTAAACTATGGCTACACCTTC	CASSLYLVEGLNYGYTF
TRBD1	TRBJ1-1	TRBV2	-	TGTGCCAGCAAAGAGAGGGGACAGATGAACACTGAAGCTTTCTTT	CASKERGQMNTEAFF
-	TRBJ1-4	TRBV5-5	few	TGTGCCAGCAGCCTGGGGGCGGGGGATGAAAAACTGTTTTTT	CASSLGAGDEKLFF
TRBD1	TRBJ2-5	TRBV4-1	few	TGCGCCAGCAGCCCCCAGGAAAGGACAGGAGAGACCCAGTACTTC	CASSPQERTGETQYF
TRBD1	TRBJ1-2	TRBV7-2	-	TGTGCCAGCAGGGGCCGACAGGGTTCAGACTATGGCTACACCTTC	CASRGRQGSDYGYTF
-	TRBJ1-1	TRBV5-4	few	TGTGCCAGCAGCTTGTATCGGGGGACTGAAGCTTTCTTT	CASSLYRGTEAFF
-	TRBJ1-1	TRBV5-1	-	TGCGCCAGCAGCTTGGTGGAAGGGGTGAACACTGAAGCTTTCTTT	CASSLVEGVNTEAFF
TRBD1	TRBJ1-2	TRBV7-9	-	TGTGCTAGCAGCTTGGGACAGATCTATGGCTACACCTTC	CASSLGQIYGYTF
-	TRBJ1-6	TRBV5-1	-	TGCGCCAGCAGCTCCCGGGTTCCTAATTCACCCCTCCACTTT	CASSSRVPNSPLHF
-	TRBJ2-7	TRBV6-5	-	TGTGCCAGCAGCTCGACTTATAGCTCCTACGAGCAGTACTTC	CASSSTYSSYEQYF
-	TRBJ1-4	TRBV30	-	TGTGCCTGGAGTGTACAGACAACTAATGAAAAACTGTTTTTT	CAWSVQTTNEKLFF
TRBD2	TRBJ2-1	TRBV5-8	-	TGTGCCAGCAGCGGGGGACTATACTCCGTCTACAATGAGCAGTTCTTC	CASSGGLYSVYNEQFF
-	TRBJ1-2	TRBV25-1	-	TGTGCCAGCAGTGGGGGCAGGATTGGCTACACCTTC	CASSGGRIGYTF
-	TRBJ2-6	TRBV9	-	TGTGCCAGCAGCGTAGCAGGGAGGCTGGGGGTCTCTGGGGCCAACGTCCTGACTTTC	CASSVAGRLGVSGANVLTF
-	TRBJ2-7	TRBV5-8	-	TGTGCCAGCAGCAATCCCGGGACATACTCCTACGAGCAGTACTTC	CASSNPGTYSYEQYF
-	TRBJ2-5	TRBV5-1	few	TGCGCCAGCAGCTTGGGGCGACAGACAGTGGGGATACAAGAGACCCAGTACTTC	CASSLGRQTVGIQETQYF
-	TRBJ1-2	TRBV19	-	TGTGCCAGTACCCCGAGCGACGATAGAACTAACTATGGCTACACCTTC	CASTPSDDRTNYGYTF
TRBD1	TRBJ2-7	TRBV30	-	TGTGCCTCCAGGGGGTCCTACGAGCAGTACTTC	CASRGSYEQYF
-	TRBJ1-2	TRBV28	once	TGTGCCACCGAGCAGACTATTCACTATGGCTACACCTTC	CATEQTIHYGYTF
-	TRBJ1-5	TRBV11-2	-	TGTGCCAGCAGCTTGGCAGGGTGGAATCAGCCCCAGCATTTT	CASSLAGWNQPQHF
-	TRBJ2-3	TRBV29-1	-	TGCAGCGCCGGGACATCCCTAGGCACAGATACGCAGTATTTT	CSAGTSLGTDTQYF
TRBD1	TRBJ1-1	TRBV6-1	-	TGTGCCAGTAGTGCCGACAGGGAATTTTACACTGAAGCTTTCTTT	CASSADREFYTEAFF
-	TRBJ2-6	TRBV9	-	TGTGCCAGCACAAGGGGCGGCTATGGGGCCAACGTCCTGACTTTC	CASTRGGYGANVLTF
TRBD1	TRBJ2-4	TRBV5-1	few	TGCGCCAGCAGCTTGGGAGGGGGCGTTACCAAAAACATTCAGTACTTC	CASSLGGGVTKNIQYF
TRBD1	TRBJ2-5	TRBV7-6	-	TGTGCCAGCAGCCGCGGACAGGGGGCTCAAGAGACCCAGTACTTC	CASSRGQGAQETQYF
-	TRBJ1-5	TRBV10-3	-	TGTGCCATCAGTGTAGGAGGAATAGATCAGCCCCAGCATTTT	CAISVGGIDQPQHF
-	TRBJ2-7	TRBV9	-	TGTGCCAGCAGCGAGGGGGACCGCTCCTACGAGCAGTACTTC	CASSEGDRSYEQYF
TRBD2	TRBJ2-1	TRBV4-2	once	TGTGCCAGCAGCCAAGGCGGCGGGGGGGGGCAGAACAATGAGCAGTTCTTC	CASSQGGGGGQNNEQFF
TRBD1	TRBJ1-1	TRBV6-1	-	TGTGCCAGCAGTGCAGACAGGGGATCTGAAGCTTTCTTT	CASSADRGSEAFF
-	TRBJ1-1	TRBV4-3	-	TGCGCCAGCAGCCAAGTTTTAGGACAGACGTATGAAGCTTTCTTT	CASSQVLGQTYEAFF
-	TRBJ1-1	TRBV7-9	-	TGTGCCAGCAGTCCGTGGAACACTGAAGCTTTCTTT	CASSPWNTEAFF
TRBD1	TRBJ1-1	TRBV7-3	-	TGTGCCAGCAGCTTAAAGGGACAGGGTATTGGGGACACTGAAGCTTTCTTT	CASSLKGQGIGDTEAFF
TRBD2	TRBJ2-3	TRBV7-9	-	TGTGCCAGCACCCTGGGGGGGTCAGATACGCAGTATTTT	CASTLGGSDTQYF
TRBD1	TRBJ2-2	TRBV7-9	-	TGTGCCAGCAGCCCAGGGGGCGGGACATACACCGGGGAGCTGTTTTTT	CASSPGGGTYTGELFF
TRBD1	TRBJ2-7	TRBV29-1	-	TGCAGCGTCAGGGGGCTCGACGAGCAGTACTTC	CSVRGLDEQYF
TRBD2	TRBJ2-7	TRBV7-2	few	TGTGCCAGCAGCTTAATGGGTCTAGCGGGGAAGTACGAGCAGTACTTC	CASSLMGLAGKYEQYF
TRBD1	TRBJ1-2	TRBV9	-	TGTGCCAGCAGCGTGGGGACAGGGCTTAACTATGGCTACACCTTC	CASSVGTGLNYGYTF
-	TRBJ2-7	TRBV6-5	-	TGTGCCAGCAGTTACCTCCCAAGAGACAACTACGAGCAGTACTTC	CASSYLPRDNYEQYF
-	TRBJ1-6	TRBV9	few	TGTGCCAGCAGTGCGGGAGAGGGGCTGGAATCACCCCTCCACTTT	CASSAGEGLESPLHF
TRBD1	TRBJ1-1	TRBV5-6	-	TGTGCCAGCAGCTTGGGACAGGGACAAGCTTTCTTT	CASSLGQGQAFF
-	TRBJ2-3	TRBV7-9	-	TGTGCCAGCAGCCGGACGGGGACTAGCACAGATACGCAGTATTTT	CASSRTGTSTDTQYF
TRBD2	TRBJ2-1	TRBV7-8	-	TGTGCCAGCAGCTTAGTGCGGGGGGGCCCCAATGAGCAGTTCTTC	CASSLVRGGPNEQFF
-	TRBJ1-4	TRBV7-2	once	TGTGCCAGCAGTTTCAGGGTCTCTGAAAAACTGTTTTTT	CASSFRVSEKLFF
-	TRBJ1-2	TRBV29-1	-	TGCAGCGTTCAGGACAGCCACTATGGCTACACCTTC	CSVQDSHYGYTF
TRBD1	TRBJ2-1	TRBV5-1	-	TGCGCCAGCACGACCGCGGGACAGGACTACAATGAGCAGTTCTTC	CASTTAGQDYNEQFF
-	TRBJ2-2	TRBV7-9	-	TGTGCCAGCAGCTTAGGTCCAGCGCCGAACACCGGGGAGCTGTTTTTT	CASSLGPAPNTGELFF
-	TRBJ1-5	TRBV12-5	-	TGTGCTAGTGGCCCGGGACACCACAATCAGCCCCAGCATTTT	CASGPGHHNQPQHF